The 2 T cell receptor beta chains reported below all come from one sample, sequenced in a study of blood T cell repertoires in COVID-19. Sequenced by immunoSEQ multiplex PCR; TCRdb stores in-frame clones only, minus some. This sample has about 180,000 clones, with roughly 80% found just once. The sequencing sample was made of PBMCs or T cells enriched from blood (not recorded which). These receptors all come from a man aged 55 to 69 who had been exposed to COVID-19.

V usage is TRBV9 and J usage is TRBJ2-7, with TRBD1 matching over 12 bases. V lost 4 bases, J lost 3 bases, and 5 bases stayed unmatched. CDR3 size: 15 residues. CDR1 is SGDLS, CDR2 YYNGEE, per germline. This CDR3 reads CASSLGTGGNYEQYF. In DNA, the CDR3 is TGTGCCAGCAGCCTCGGGACAGGGGGCAACTACGAGCAGTACTTC.

This clone has a single count. The V call is TRBV3-1 (or the pseudogene TRBV3-2), the J call TRBJ1-1; the match to TRBD1 covers 7 bases. CDR3 length equals 14 residues. Germline-derived CDR1 and CDR2 are LGHDT and YNNKEL (reference sequence). V dropped 3 bases and J dropped 6; count of bases not matched to a gene: 7. The CDR3 here is CASSHANQGAEAFF. Written as DNA, the CDR3 is TGTGCCAGCAGCCATGCTAATCAGGGGGCTGAAGCTTTCTTT.